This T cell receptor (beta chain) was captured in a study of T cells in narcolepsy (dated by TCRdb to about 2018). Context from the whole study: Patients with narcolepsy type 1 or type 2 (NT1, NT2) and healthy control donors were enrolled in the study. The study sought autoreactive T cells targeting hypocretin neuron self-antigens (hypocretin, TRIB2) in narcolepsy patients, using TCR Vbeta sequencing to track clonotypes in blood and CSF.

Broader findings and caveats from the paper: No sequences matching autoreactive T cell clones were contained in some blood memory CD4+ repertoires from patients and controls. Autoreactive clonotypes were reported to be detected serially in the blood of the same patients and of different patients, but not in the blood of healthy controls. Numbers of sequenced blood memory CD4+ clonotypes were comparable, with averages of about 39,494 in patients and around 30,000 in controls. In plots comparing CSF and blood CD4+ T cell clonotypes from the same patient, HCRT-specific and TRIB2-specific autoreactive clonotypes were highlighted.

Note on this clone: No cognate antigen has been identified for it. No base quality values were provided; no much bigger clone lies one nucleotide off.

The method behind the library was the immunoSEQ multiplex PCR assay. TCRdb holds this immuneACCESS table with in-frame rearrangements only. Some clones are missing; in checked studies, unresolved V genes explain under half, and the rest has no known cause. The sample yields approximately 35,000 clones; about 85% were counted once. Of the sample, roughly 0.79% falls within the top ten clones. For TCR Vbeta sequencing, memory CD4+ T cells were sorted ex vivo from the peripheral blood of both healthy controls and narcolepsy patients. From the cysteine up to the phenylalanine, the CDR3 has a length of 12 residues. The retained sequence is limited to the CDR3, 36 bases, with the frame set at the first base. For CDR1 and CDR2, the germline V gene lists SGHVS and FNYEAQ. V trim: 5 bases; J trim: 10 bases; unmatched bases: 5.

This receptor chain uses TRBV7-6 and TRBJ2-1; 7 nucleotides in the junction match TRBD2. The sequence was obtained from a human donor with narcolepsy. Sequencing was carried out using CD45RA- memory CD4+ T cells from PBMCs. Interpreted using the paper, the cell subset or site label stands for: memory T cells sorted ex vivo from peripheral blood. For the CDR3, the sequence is CASSPWEGEQFF. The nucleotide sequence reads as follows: TGTGCCAGCAGCCCGTGGGAGGGGGAGCAGTTCTTC.